The clone carrying this T cell receptor (beta chain) occurred a few times. Its antigen is undetermined. This specimen belongs to a study of blood T cells in healthy people across ages. Points from the study as a whole: Diversity estimated from one million T cells was considered an underestimate.

CDR1 is SGHNT, CDR2 YYREEE, per germline (reference sequence). The ends lost 2 bases at V and 7 bases at J; junction bases unmatched: 9. The CDR3 extends over 16 amino acids. The second PCR ran about 6 to 12 cycles with a sample-barcoded 5' primer and J-beta primers. Each cDNA molecule received a tag from a template-switch adaptor that had 12 random nucleotides. TCRdb re-derived calls from the 5' RACE reads in MiXCR, one entry per CDR3 protein. This sample has some 1,800,000 distinct CDR3 sequences, with about two fifths found just once. The authors drew around 9.4 milliliters of peripheral blood from each donor. Per sample, at least 6 micrograms of total RNA were extracted.

The origin of this receptor is a human donor in good health. The sequencing input was blood. The genes are TRBV5-4 and TRBJ2-1, with 10 bases that match TRBD2. The CDR3 spells CASSFPAGGLENEQFF. For the CDR3, the DNA is TGTGCCAGCAGCTTCCCAGCGGGGGGGCTTGAAAATGAGCAGTTCTTC.